This is a list of T cell receptor beta chains from one sample in a study of T-cell memory formation after mild COVID-19. TCRdb re-called the 5' RACE reads through MiXCR, storing one row per CDR3 protein. This table holds approximately 150,000 distinct CDR3 sequences, more than 14% found once. The sample comprised PBMCs or a T cell subset sorted from them (not recorded which). All receptors derive from an adult woman who had mild COVID-19 (a few samples of this study predate the infection). Cell type and time point are not known. Each CDR3 is given with its conserved first and last residue. The order of the fields is V gene, D gene, clone size, J gene, CDR3 DNA, CDR3 protein. The D gene is left open where the match is weak. Clone size, where shown, is once, few, many, or a class for clones that have expanded.

TRBV4-2	.	.	TRBJ2-7	TGTGCCAGCAGCCAAAGGGCAGGAGCCTACGAGCAGTACTTC	CASSQRAGAYEQYF
TRBV6-2/TRBV6-3	.	.	TRBJ2-7	TGTGCCAGCAGGCCGGCGGAATACGAGCAGTACTTC	CASRPAEYEQYF
TRBV20-1	TRBD1	.	TRBJ1-2	TGCAGTGCTTTTCAGGACAAGGGGGCGATGGGCTACACCTTC	CSAFQDKGAMGYTF
TRBV7-9	TRBD1	few	TRBJ1-1	TGTGCCAGCAGCTTAGTTACAGGACAGGGTTCCACTGAAGCTTTCTTT	CASSLVTGQGSTEAFF
TRBV5-5	TRBD1	.	TRBJ1-2	TGTGCCAGCAGCCACACCCCCCGGGACAGCGATCGCTACACCTTC	CASSHTPRDSDRYTF
TRBV2	.	.	TRBJ1-1	TGTGCCAGCCATAGGGGCGCCTTGAACACTGAAGCTTTCTTT	CASHRGALNTEAFF
TRBV6-6	TRBD1	.	TRBJ2-2	TGTGCCAGCAGTACGGGACAGGGAGGCACCGGGGAGCTGTTTTTT	CASSTGQGGTGELFF
TRBV19	.	few	TRBJ2-1	TGTGCCAGTACCTTGGGAGGTCCGAGCAGCGGCACGTTCTTC	CASTLGGPSSGTFF
TRBV12-3/TRBV12-4	TRBD2	few	TRBJ2-2	TGTGCCAGCAGTTTCGGAAACGCGGGAGGATATACCGGGGAGCTGTTTTTT	CASSFGNAGGYTGELFF
TRBV3-1	TRBD1	few	TRBJ2-1	TGTGCCAGCAGCCCACAACCAGGGACAGGGGGCTATGAGCAGTTCTTC	CASSPQPGTGGYEQFF
TRBV30	.	.	TRBJ1-1	TGTGCCTGGAGTAGGCCGAGCGGGGGAATATGCTTCTTT	CAWSRPSGGICFF
TRBV4-1	TRBD2	few	TRBJ2-7	TGCGCCAGCAGCCAAGAGCCCGGGGGGGGTTACGAGCAGTACTTC	CASSQEPGGGYEQYF
TRBV7-3	.	.	TRBJ2-3	TGTGCCAGCAGCCCTGGGGGTACACCCACGCAGTATTTT	CASSPGGTPTQYF
TRBV5-1	.	many	TRBJ2-7	TGCGCCAGCAGCTTGGCGCTGGGCGAGCAGTACTTC	CASSLALGEQYF
TRBV20-1	.	few	TRBJ2-1	TGCAGTGCTAGGGTAGAATCAGGAATTAACTACAATGAGCAGTTCTTC	CSARVESGINYNEQFF
TRBV20-1	TRBD2	few	TRBJ2-3	TGCAGTGCTAGAGATCCAGTAGCGGGAGGACAACTGATAGATCCGCAGTATTTT	CSARDPVAGGQLIDPQYF
TRBV29-1	TRBD1	.	TRBJ2-3	TGCAGCGTTGTCGGGACAGGGACTACAGATACGCAGTATTTT	CSVVGTGTTDTQYF
TRBV18	TRBD2	many	TRBJ2-3	TGTGCCAGCTCACCGACTAGCGGGAGTATCACAGATACGCAGTATTTT	CASSPTSGSITDTQYF
TRBV7-3	.	few	TRBJ2-2	TGTGCCAGCAGCTTAACGGTCACGAACACCGGGGAGCTGTTTTTT	CASSLTVTNTGELFF
TRBV2	.	few	TRBJ2-2	TGTGCCAGTGAATCGGGCGGGGCGGGCACCGGGGAGCTGTTTTTT	CASESGGAGTGELFF
TRBV20-1	TRBD1	.	TRBJ1-5	TGCAGTGCTAGTCTTCGGACAGGGGTAAGCAATCAGCCCCAGCATTTT	CSASLRTGVSNQPQHF
TRBV3-1	.	.	TRBJ2-7	TGTGCCAGCAGCCAAGCGTCGGAGGGACCCTCCTACGAGCAGTACTTC	CASSQASEGPSYEQYF
TRBV10-3	.	few	TRBJ2-3	TGTGCCATCGCCGGGGCAGATACGCAGTATTTT	CAIAGADTQYF
TRBV29-1	TRBD2	many	TRBJ2-1	TGCAGCGTTGAAGGGCGGGAGGGGGGCAATGAGCAGTTCTTC	CSVEGREGGNEQFF
TRBV9	TRBD1	few	TRBJ2-4	TGTGCCAGCAGCGCGCAGGGGGCAGGCATTCAGTACTTC	CASSAQGAGIQYF
TRBV15	.	few	TRBJ2-7	TGTGCCACCAGCAGACGGATTGGGACCGTCCCCGGGGGCGAGCAGTACTTC	CATSRRIGTVPGGEQYF
TRBV10-3	.	.	TRBJ1-4	TGTGCCATCCGGCCGGGAGACCGTAATGAAAAACTGTTTTTT	CAIRPGDRNEKLFF
TRBV3-1	.	few	TRBJ2-1	TGTGCCAGCAGCAGAAGCGAGGACAATGAGCAGTTCTTC	CASSRSEDNEQFF
TRBV20-1	TRBD1	few	TRBJ2-1	TGCAGTGCTCAGGGGACAGGGCTGTGGAATGAGCAGTTCTTC	CSAQGTGLWNEQFF
TRBV2	.	few	TRBJ1-6	TGTGCCAGCAGTGGGTCAGGGGAATCACCCCTCCACTTT	CASSGSGESPLHF
TRBV6-2/TRBV6-3	TRBD2	.	TRBJ2-7	TGTGCCAGCAGTTACGTCCCCACTAGCGGGAGCTACTACGAGCAGTACTTC	CASSYVPTSGSYYEQYF
TRBV5-6	.	few	TRBJ1-1	TGTGCCAGCAGCACCAAGTGGGACGTGGGTCCTGAAGCTTTCTTT	CASSTKWDVGPEAFF
TRBV7-9	TRBD1	.	TRBJ1-5	TGTGCCAGCAGCTTAGGACAGGGGGACCAGCCCCAGCATTTT	CASSLGQGDQPQHF
TRBV20-1	.	.	TRBJ2-3	TGCAGTGCTACCCGGCGGGAAAGCACAGATACGCAGTATTTT	CSATRRESTDTQYF
TRBV11-2	TRBD2	few	TRBJ2-1	TGTGCCAGCAGCTTAGGGCTAGCGGGGGTTTGGCCTGATGAGCAGTTCTTC	CASSLGLAGVWPDEQFF
TRBV4-1	.	few	TRBJ2-7	TGCGCCAGCAGCCAACAAGCTAGGGGAGACTACGAGCAGTACTTC	CASSQQARGDYEQYF
TRBV7-9	.	.	TRBJ2-3	TGTGCCAGCAGCGTACAGCCTATAAGCACAGATACGCAGTATTTT	CASSVQPISTDTQYF
TRBV11-2	.	few	TRBJ2-3	TGTGCCAGCAGCTTAGGCCTTGTCGGTTCAACCGCCGATACGCAGTATTTT	CASSLGLVGSTADTQYF
TRBV28	.	.	TRBJ2-1	TGTGCCAGCAGTTTATGGGGGATAACCACCTACAATGAGCAGTTCTTC	CASSLWGITTYNEQFF
TRBV2	.	few	TRBJ2-5	TGTGCCAGCAGTGAGGCAGGGGTGTACCAAGAGACCCAGTACTTC	CASSEAGVYQETQYF
TRBV5-1	TRBD1	.	TRBJ2-7	TGCGCCAGCAGCTTGGGGGACAGCCAGTCCTACGAGCAGTACTTC	CASSLGDSQSYEQYF
TRBV4-1	TRBD2	many	TRBJ2-1	TGCGCCAGCAGCCTCTCCTCTAGCGGGGGGGCCGCTGAGCAGTTCTTC	CASSLSSSGGAAEQFF
TRBV5-5	TRBD1	few	TRBJ2-7	TGTGCCAGCAGCTTAGGGGGACAGGGACACGACGAGCAGTACTTC	CASSLGGQGHDEQYF
TRBV7-9	.	few	TRBJ2-3	TGTGCCAGCAGCCCCAAACTGAATACGCAGTATTTT	CASSPKLNTQYF
TRBV30	TRBD2	.	TRBJ2-2	TGTGCCTGGAGTGGTGTCCTAGCGGGAGGCGGGGAGCTGTTTTTT	CAWSGVLAGGGELFF